This T cell receptor (beta chain) was captured in a study of CD8+CD57+ T cells in acquired aplastic anemia (dated by TCRdb to about 2018). Study-level background: Extracted DNA from sorted CD4+ and CD8+ cells averaged approximately 3.4 ug, ranging from about 0.17 to 30 ug. A CD8+CD57+ expansion meant a frequency higher than the mean frequency seen in healthy subjects. The study at large found these results: No significant difference in CD8+ Simpson's diversity was found between patients and healthy controls (P=0.060). Although roughly 30 CD8+ CDR3 sequences were shared by patients and controls, these sequences appeared highly expressed in patients and within the immunodominant clones of patients.

Patients chosen for sequencing had shown expansion of CD8+CD57+ cells by flow cytometry. Every patient had a diagnosis of severe acquired aplastic anemia based on International Study of Aplastic Anemia and Agranulocytosis and Camitta criteria. Patients had received no therapy at the time of blood sampling. In this study, sorted CD4+ and CD8+ T cells from the blood of healthy subjects and of severe aplastic anemia patients had their TCR repertoires deep-sequenced. In the USA, patient enrollment took place under clinicaltrials.gov protocols 00001620, 01623167, 00001397, 00071045, 00081523 and 00961064. Ficoll-Paque density gradient centrifugation was used to isolate peripheral blood mononuclear cells. Before DNA was extracted, CD4+ and CD8+ T cells were sorted using either FACS or magnetic beads. Profiling of TCR beta VDJ combinations and CDR3 sequences used genomic DNA as the template. TCR repertoire sequencing was run on an Illumina HiSeq 2000. Concerning the study's data processing: TRBV/TRBJ rearrangement plots, CDR3 size and DJ length profiles, and Simpson's diversity index were used to evaluate the repertoires. The most abundant DNA sequence in the deep sequencing data was taken as the immunodominant clone. CDR3 amino acid sequences were checked for sharing across subjects and were also compared against the VDJdb database and published repertoires. TCRdb itself trimmed the public reads at Q25 with fastp, ran MiXCR and retained productive beta chains. Each record represents a unique CDR3 protein, reported with the most common genes and DNA among its rows. These V and J calls originate from TCRdb's pipeline instead of the authors' own analysis. The sample includes approximately 100,000 distinct CDR3 sequences, with approximately 73% observed a single time. The biggest ten clones account for approximately 60% of the sample.

In the germline V gene (reference sequence), CDR1 corresponds to LNHNV and CDR2 to YYDKDF. CDR3 length: 14 amino acids, cysteine to phenylalanine. The entry retains the CDR3 DNA only, 42 bases that are in frame from base 1. The junction carries 10 bases between V and J, which are trimmed by 2 bases and 4 bases respectively. As regards this clonotype: Its antigen is still unknown. Nothing much larger sits one base from this clone, and base qualities are not available.

The chain is assembled from TRBV15 and TRBJ2-3; the D gene is perhaps TRBD1 or TRBD2, each of them matching over 5 bases. The clonotype comes from a human donor with aplastic anemia. The sequenced material came from sorted CD4+, CD8+, or CD8+CD57+ T cells (not recorded which) from PBMCs. The DNA reads as follows: TGTGCCACCAGCAGATTGGGGGTAGCAGATACGCAGTATTTT. It is translated as CATSRLGVADTQYF.